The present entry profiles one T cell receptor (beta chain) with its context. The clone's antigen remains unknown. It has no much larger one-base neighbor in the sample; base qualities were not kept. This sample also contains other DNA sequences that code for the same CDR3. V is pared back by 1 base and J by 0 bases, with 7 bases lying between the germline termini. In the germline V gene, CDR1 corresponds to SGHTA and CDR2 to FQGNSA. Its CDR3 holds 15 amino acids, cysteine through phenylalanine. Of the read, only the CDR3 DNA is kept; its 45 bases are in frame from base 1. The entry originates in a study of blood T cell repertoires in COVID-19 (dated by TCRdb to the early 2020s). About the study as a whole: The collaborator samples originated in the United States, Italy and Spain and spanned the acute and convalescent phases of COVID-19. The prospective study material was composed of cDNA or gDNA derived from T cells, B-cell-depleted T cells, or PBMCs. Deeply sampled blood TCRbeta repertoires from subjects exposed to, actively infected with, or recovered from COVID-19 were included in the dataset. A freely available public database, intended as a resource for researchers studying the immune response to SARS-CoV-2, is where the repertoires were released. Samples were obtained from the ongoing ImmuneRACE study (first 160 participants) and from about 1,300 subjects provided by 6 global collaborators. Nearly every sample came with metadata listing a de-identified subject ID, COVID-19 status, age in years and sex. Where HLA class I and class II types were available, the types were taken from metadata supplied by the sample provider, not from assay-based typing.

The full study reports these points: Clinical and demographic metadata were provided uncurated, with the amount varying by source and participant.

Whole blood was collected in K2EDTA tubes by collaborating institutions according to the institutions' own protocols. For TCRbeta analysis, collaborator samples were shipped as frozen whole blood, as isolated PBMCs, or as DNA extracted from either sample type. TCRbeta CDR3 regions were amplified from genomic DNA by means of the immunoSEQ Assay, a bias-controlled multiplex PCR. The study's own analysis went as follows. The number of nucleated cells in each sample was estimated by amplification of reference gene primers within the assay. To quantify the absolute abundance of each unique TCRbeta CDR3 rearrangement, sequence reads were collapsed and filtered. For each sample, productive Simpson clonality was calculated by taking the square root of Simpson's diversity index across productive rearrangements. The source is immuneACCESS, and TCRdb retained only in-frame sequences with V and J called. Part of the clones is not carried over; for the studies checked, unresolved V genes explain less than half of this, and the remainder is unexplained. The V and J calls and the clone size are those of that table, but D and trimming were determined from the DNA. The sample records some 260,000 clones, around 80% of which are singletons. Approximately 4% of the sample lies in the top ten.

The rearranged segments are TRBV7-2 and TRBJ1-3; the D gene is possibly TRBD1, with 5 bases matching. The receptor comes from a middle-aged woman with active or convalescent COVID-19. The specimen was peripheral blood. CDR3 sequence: CASSLDRSSGNTIYF. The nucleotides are TGTGCCAGCAGCTTAGACAGGAGCTCTGGAAACACCATATATTTT.